This T cell receptor (beta chain) was identified in a study of blood T cell repertoires in COVID-19. Study information: Specimens from acute and convalescent COVID-19 originated in the United States, Italy and Spain.

CDR3 length: 12 residues. Germline lookup yields CDR1 SGHDT and CDR2 YYEEEE. Trimming stripped 1 base from V and 5 bases from J, with 6 bases between. Source study methods: Amplification from reference gene primers served as the basis for estimated nucleated cell counts. Generated by immunoSEQ multiplex PCR, the TCRdb table keeps only in-frame clones and is missing some. V and J calls and clone size follow that table, whereas D and trimming were derived from the DNA. This sample carries about 59,000 clones, about 73% of them seen once, and the ten largest clones take approximately 15%. Material: peripheral blood. This TCR was sampled from a woman aged 70 to 79 with acute or convalescent COVID-19. The chain couples TRBV5-6 to TRBJ1-1; no clear D gene. The CDR3, as DNA: TGTGCCAGCAGCTTGCTGAGTACTGAAGCTTTCTTT. It is translated as CASSLLSTEAFF.